Below are 7 T cell receptor beta chains sequenced from a single sample in a study of T cells after yellow fever vaccination. TCRdb fed the 5' RACE reads into MiXCR, producing one record per CDR3 protein. The top ten clones hold about 22% of a sample with around 30,000 distinct CDR3 sequences, 6% to 8.5% of them seen once. The specimen comprised PBMCs, either bulk or a sorted T-cell subset (CD4+, CD8+, memory, or dextramer-sorted; not recorded which), sampled on the day of the first yellow fever vaccination. The receptor source for this set is a man between 18 and 29 years old who received the YFV17D yellow fever vaccine.

In its sample, this clonotype was seen a few times. The rearrangement joins TRBV18 to TRBJ1-5; the D gene is possibly TRBD1 (6 bases). V was shortened by 3 bases and J by 5 bases, with 11 bases between the two germline ends. Germline values: CDR1 KGHSH, CDR2 LQKENI. This CDR3 has 14 residues. The DNA of the CDR3 is TGTGCCAGCTCACCTCAGGGGCACGATCAGCCCCAGCATTTT. Amino acid sequence: CASSPQGHDQPQHF.

At least ten counts were recorded for this clonotype. The rearrangement uses TRBV12-3 or TRBV12-4 and TRBJ1-2, with a tentative D call TRBD1 (6 bases). V shed 5 bases and J shed 0 bases, with 10 bases lying between them. The CDR3 consists of 14 residues. This CDR3 reads CASSAGQANYGYTF. CDR3 in DNA: TGTGCCAGCAGTGCGGGACAAGCTAACTATGGCTACACCTTC.

A few counts support this clonotype. The chain carries TRBV5-6 and TRBJ2-1; TRBD2 matches 12 bases. Germline CDR1 and CDR2: SGHDT and YYEEEE. The CDR3 covers 15 residues. J lost 3 bases, V lost 5 bases, and 3 bases had no gene match. The CDR3 sequence: CASRSGLAGYNEQFF. CDR3 coding DNA: TGTGCCAGCAGATCGGGACTAGCGGGCTACAATGAGCAGTTCTTC.

In its sample, this clonotype was seen many times. The V and J genes are TRBV6-5 and TRBJ1-6; a possible D gene is TRBD1 (5 bases). From germline, CDR1 is MNHEY and CDR2 SVGAGI. V was clipped by 6 bases and J by 6 bases, with 18 bases between them. The CDR3 sequence is 16 residues long. The CDR3 protein is CASRHRPGLPNSPLHF. Written as DNA, the CDR3 is TGTGCCAGCAGACACCGACCGGGACTGCCTAATTCACCCCTCCACTTT.

This clonotype was recorded many times. The chain has TRBV20-1 and TRBJ2-1, with 12 positions matching TRBD2. Trimming removed 3 bases from V and 7 bases from J; junction bases left unmatched: 1. The CDR3 has 13 amino acids. Germline-derived CDR1 and CDR2 are DFQATT and SNEGSKA (reference sequence). CDR3 in amino acids: CSASGLAGNEQFF. As DNA, the CDR3 is TGCAGTGCTAGTGGACTAGCGGGGAATGAGCAGTTCTTC.

This clonotype was counted ten times or more. J is TRBJ1-2 and V is TRBV25-1; unclear D gene. Deletions cut 3 bases from V and 0 bases from J, with 8 bases between. Germline V CDR1 and CDR2: MGHDK, SYGVNS. This CDR3 is built from 14 residues. CDR3 region: CASSDIISNYGYTF. The CDR3, as DNA: TGTGCCAGCAGTGATATTATCTCTAACTATGGCTACACCTTC.

This clonotype was recorded many times. This rearrangement joins TRBV3-1 to TRBJ1-4; D not resolved. Trimming stripped 1 base from V and 1 base from J, with 7 bases between. The CDR3 covers 15 residues. Looked up from germline, CDR1 is LGHDT and CDR2 is YNNKEL (reference sequence). In DNA, the CDR3 is TGTGCCAGCAGCCAAGCGCGTGTAACTAATGAAAAACTGTTTTTT. It codes for CASSQARVTNEKLFF.